This TCR beta chain originates from a study of CD8 T cells in Susac syndrome (dated by TCRdb to the late 2010s). Context from the whole study: The study used repertoire sequencing to test whether antigen drove CD8+ T cell activation and differentiation in Susac syndrome. The clonality of the CD8+ T cell repertoire was compared across 11 to 12 healthy donors, about 14 Susac syndrome patients and under 17 multiple sclerosis patients. The full study reports these points: The number of individuals in the TCR sequencing and HLA analysis was recognized as being relatively small.

Of note for this clonotype: Its binding antigen is unknown. Base qualities are not provided; no much larger clone lies one nucleotide away.

RNA was extracted using the RNeasy kit, and about 0.45 to 1 ug of the RNA was reverse transcribed with random hexamers. TCR beta CDR3 regions were amplified with the immunoSEQ multiplex PCR assay covering 54 Vbeta and 13 Jbeta segments. To correct PCR amplification bias, a synthetic template baseline was used for both primer optimization and computational correction. The original methods were these. Reads were annotated to V, D and J genes according to IMGT and were analyzed with immunoSEQ Analyzer, with only productive sequences retained. To calculate clonality, Shannon entropy was normalized by log2 of the number of productive unique sequences and then subtracted from one. For each patient and control, public and private clones were evaluated within the 100 most prevalent clones. Clones were defined as Susac-specific if absent from the healthy and MS cohorts, from around 1,000 published viral clones and from other ImmuneACCESS disease sequences. The public reads were run again by TCRdb, first through fastp at Q25 and then through MiXCR, and only productive beta chains were kept. Each CDR3 protein appears once, grouped with its most common genes and DNA. The V and J calls were determined by TCRdb, not by the authors. A total of about 130,000 distinct CDR3 sequences appear in this sample, roughly 80% of them only once. The ten largest clonotypes hold 0.5% to 0.65% of the sample.

High-throughput TCR beta sequencing profiled peripheral blood CD8+ and CD4+ T cells from healthy donors, Susac syndrome patients and multiple sclerosis patients. The multiple sclerosis controls were treatment-naive patients who had stable or active relapsing-remitting disease and met the revised McDonald criteria. Bulk CD8+ and CD4+ T cells were purified by magnetic negative isolation, whereas CD8+ TEMRA cells were enriched by FACS. Blood was collected in EDTA tubes and processed within 24 hours, with PBMCs isolated through density gradient centrifugation. PBMCs destined for TCR sequencing were cryopreserved in liquid nitrogen and later thawed in a 37 °C water bath. A purity of at least 90% was achieved for sorted or isolated CD4+, CD8+ and CD8+ TEMRA cells. The junction shows trimming of 3 bases on V and 8 bases on J, plus 20 bases between the germline ends. CDR1 SGHKS and CDR2 YYEKEE are derived from the germline V gene (reference sequence). Spanning cysteine to phenylalanine, the CDR3 consists of 15 amino acids. The CDR3 DNA has 45 bases and is translated from base 1.

The sequenced sample was CD8+ T cells from PBMCs. Recombination joined TRBV5-5 with TRBJ1-2; possibly the D gene is TRBD1, per 5 matching bases. This TCR came from a human donor with multiple sclerosis. The CDR3 protein: CASSSRVFRIRGYTF. The nucleotide sequence reads as follows: TGTGCCAGCAGCTCCAGGGTTTTTAGGATTCGGGGCTACACCTTC.